What follows are 3 T cell receptor beta chains derived from one specimen sequenced in a study of blood T cell repertoires in COVID-19. Clones were read by immunoSEQ multiplex PCR, and TCRdb kept only the in-frame ones, dropping some. The sample shows around 64,000 clones, over 70% of them seen only once. Sample: peripheral blood. The receptors stem from a man aged 45-65 years with active COVID-19.

The V and J genes are TRBV27 and TRBJ2-7; D is perhaps TRBD1 (5 bases). The CDR3 loop spans 15 amino acids. The germline V and J ends were trimmed by 5 bases and 4 bases, with 18 bases remaining between them. CDR1 MNHEY and CDR2 SMNVEV come from the germline V gene (reference sequence). The CDR3: CASSRLTGQLYEQYF. In DNA, the CDR3 is TGTGCCAGCAGTCGTCTCACCGGACAACTTTACGAGCAGTACTTC.

The chain couples TRBV10-1 to TRBJ2-3, with D unresolved. The length of the CDR3 is 11 residues. V was shortened by 5 bases and J by 5 bases, with 5 bases between the two germline ends. CDR1 is WNHNN, CDR2 SYGVQD, per germline (reference sequence). The CDR3 nucleotides read TGCGCCAGCAGTTCGGGAGATACGCAGTATTTT. Translated: CASSSGDTQYF.

This sequence joins TRBV19 and TRBJ1-5, with TRBD1 matching 7 bases. The CDR3 length is 15 residues. CDR1 and CDR2 from the germline V gene are LNHDA and SQIVND (reference sequence). The junction had 9 bases not matched to a gene; V was cut back by 4 bases and J by 6 bases. Here the CDR3 reads CASSSRKGAGQPQHF. Written as DNA, the CDR3 is TGTGCCAGTAGTAGTCGGAAGGGGGCCGGTCAGCCCCAGCATTTT.